This is a list of T cell receptor beta chains from one sample in a study of CD8 T cells in Susac syndrome. One entry per CDR3 protein, called by TCRdb with MiXCR from the immunoSEQ multiplex PCR reads. The profile shows tens of thousands of distinct CDR3 sequences, just under 95% of them singletons. The sample taken for sequencing was CD4+ T cells from PBMCs. The receptors shown here come from a human donor with Susac syndrome. The CDR3 runs from the conserved cysteine through the conserved F or W. A D gene is named only where the DNA matches it firmly. Clone size, where shown, is once, few, many, or a class for clones that have expanded.

14	TRBV4-1	.	.	TRBJ1-2	CASSQGGTNYGYTF	TGCGCCAGCAGCCAAGGTGGTACTAACTATGGCTACACCTTC
14	TRBV7-9	TRBD1	.	TRBJ2-3	CASSRQGQSDTQYF	TGTGCCAGCAGCCGACAGGGGCAGTCAGATACGCAGTATTTT
17	TRBV4-2	.	.	TRBJ2-7	CASSQALAWGNSYEQYF	TGTGCCAGCAGCCAAGCCCTAGCCTGGGGCAACTCCTACGAGCAGTACTTC
17	TRBV20-1	TRBD2	.	TRBJ2-5	CSARTSGGPPQRETQYF	TGCAGTGCAAGGACTAGCGGGGGGCCGCCCCAGCGCGAGACCCAGTACTTC
11	TRBV27	.	.	TRBJ2-1	CASSYRDEQFF	TGTGCCAGCAGCTACAGGGATGAGCAGTTCTTC
18	TRBV18	TRBD1	.	TRBJ2-6	CASSPTGTGNSGANVLTF	TGTGCCAGCTCACCGACCGGGACAGGCAACTCTGGGGCCAACGTCCTGACTTTC
13	TRBV19	.	.	TRBJ1-5	CASSAGRDQPQHF	TGTGCCAGTAGTGCAGGTCGCGATCAGCCCCAGCATTTT
14	TRBV5-1	.	.	TRBJ1-2	CASSLDDTGFGYTF	TGCGCCAGCAGCTTGGACGATACAGGTTTTGGCTACACCTTC
13	TRBV29-1	TRBD2	.	TRBJ2-3	CSVGLAGLLTQYF	TGCAGCGTTGGGCTAGCGGGCCTCCTGACGCAGTATTTT
13	TRBV20-1	.	.	TRBJ1-2	CSARDYQGSGYTF	TGCAGTGCTAGAGATTACCAGGGGTCTGGCTACACCTTC
15	TRBV28	.	.	TRBJ2-3	CASTEARQAGDTQYF	TGTGCCAGCACCGAGGCACGGCAGGCGGGAGATACGCAGTATTTT
11	TRBV6-6	.	.	TRBJ1-5	CASSYSLSQHF	TGTGCCAGCAGTTACTCCTTATCCCAGCATTTT
15	TRBV19	.	.	TRBJ1-4	CASSKDPGTSEKLFF	TGTGCCAGTAGTAAAGATCCAGGGACCTCCGAAAAACTGTTTTTT
13	TRBV25-1	.	.	TRBJ1-2	CASSDNRVRSYTF	TGTGCCAGCAGTGATAACAGGGTACGGAGCTACACCTTC
16	TRBV4-2	TRBD2	.	TRBJ2-3	CASSQGGSGGTDTQYF	TGTGCCAGCAGCCAAGGGGGTAGCGGGGGCACAGATACGCAGTATTTT
13	TRBV5-1	.	.	TRBJ2-1	CAHGGDSYNEQFF	TGCGCCCACGGGGGAGATTCCTACAATGAGCAGTTCTTC
17	TRBV24-1	TRBD2	.	TRBJ2-3	CATSDPSLAGGTDTQYF	TGTGCCACCAGTGACCCCTCTCTAGCGGGGGGAACAGATACGCAGTATTTT
15	TRBV7-7	TRBD2	once	TRBJ2-1	CASSLGAGGHNEQFF	TGTGCTAGCAGTTTGGGAGCGGGGGGGCACAATGAGCAGTTCTTC
13	TRBV20-1	.	.	TRBJ1-5	CSAHRVAGQPQHF	TGCAGTGCTCACAGGGTAGCGGGACAGCCCCAGCATTTT
17	TRBV6-2/TRBV6-3	.	.	TRBJ2-7	CASSPGYGGFREYEQYF	TGTGCCAGCAGCCCCGGGTACGGGGGTTTTCGAGAGTACGAGCAGTACTTC
13	TRBV20-1	.	.	TRBJ1-1	CSARRLKNTEAFF	TGCAGTGCTAGACGGCTGAAGAACACTGAAGCTTTCTTT
14	TRBV4-1	TRBD1	few	TRBJ2-5	CASSQENRGETQYF	TGCGCCAGCAGCCAAGAAAACAGGGGGGAGACCCAGTACTTC
15	TRBV2	TRBD2	.	TRBJ2-5	CASRGTSGGGETQYF	TGTGCCAGCAGGGGGACTAGCGGGGGAGGCGAGACCCAGTACTTC
12	TRBV9	.	.	TRBJ1-6	CASSVDNSPLHF	TGTGCCAGCAGCGTCGATAATTCACCCCTCCACTTT
14	TRBV7-8	TRBD1	once	TRBJ1-2	CASSLEQGAGGYTF	TGTGCCAGCAGCTTAGAACAGGGGGCAGGCGGCTACACCTTC
11	TRBV29-1	.	.	TRBJ1-4	CSVEAGEKLFF	TGCAGCGTTGAAGCGGGGGAAAAACTGTTTTTT
15	TRBV14	.	.	TRBJ2-2	CASSHGLINTGELFF	TGTGCCAGCAGCCACGGGTTGATTAACACCGGGGAGCTGTTTTTT
15	TRBV25-1	.	.	TRBJ2-1	CASSSSGHNGYEQFF	TGTGCCAGCAGTTCTTCCGGGCATAACGGATATGAGCAGTTCTTC